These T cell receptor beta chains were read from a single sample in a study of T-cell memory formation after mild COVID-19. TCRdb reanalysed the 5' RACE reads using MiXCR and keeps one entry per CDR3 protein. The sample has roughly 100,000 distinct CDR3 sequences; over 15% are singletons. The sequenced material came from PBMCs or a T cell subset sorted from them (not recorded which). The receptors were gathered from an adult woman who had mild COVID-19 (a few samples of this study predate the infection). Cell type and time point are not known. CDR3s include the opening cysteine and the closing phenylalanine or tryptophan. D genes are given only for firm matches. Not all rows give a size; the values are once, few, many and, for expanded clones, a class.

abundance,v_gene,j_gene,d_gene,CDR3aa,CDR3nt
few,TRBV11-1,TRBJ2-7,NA,CASSLSQVYEQYF,TGTGCCAGCAGCTTAAGCCAGGTCTACGAGCAGTACTTC
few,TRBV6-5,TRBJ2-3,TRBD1,CASRVGGQGFADTQYF,TGTGCCAGCAGAGTAGGGGGACAGGGGTTTGCAGATACGCAGTATTTT
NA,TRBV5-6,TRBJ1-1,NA,CASSLNPSGEAFF,TGTGCCAGCAGCCTGAACCCCAGCGGTGAAGCTTTCTTT
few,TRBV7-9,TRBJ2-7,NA,CASSLPHGNEQYF,TGTGCCAGCAGCCTCCCACACGGGAACGAGCAGTACTTC
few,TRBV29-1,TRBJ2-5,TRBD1,CSVYLQGAKEAWLETQYF,TGCAGCGTTTACTTACAGGGGGCAAAGGAGGCGTGGTTGGAGACCCAGTACTTC
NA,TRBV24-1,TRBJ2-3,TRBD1,CATSDALDRGHTDTQYF,TGTGCCACCAGTGACGCACTGGACAGGGGCCACACAGATACGCAGTATTTT
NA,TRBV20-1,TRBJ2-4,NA,CSAPGPTRGKNIQYF,TGCAGTGCCCCGGGCCCTACGAGGGGCAAAAACATTCAGTACTTC
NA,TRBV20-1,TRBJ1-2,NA,CIRYPITDNGYTF,TGCATTCGCTACCCGATTACAGATAATGGCTACACCTTC
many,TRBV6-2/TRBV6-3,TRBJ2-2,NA,CASSYGAETGELFF,TGTGCCAGCAGTTACGGGGCAGAGACCGGGGAGCTGTTTTTT
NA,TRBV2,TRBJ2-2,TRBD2,CASTAGGPSTGELFF,TGTGCCAGCACTGCGGGGGGCCCATCTACCGGGGAGCTGTTTTTT
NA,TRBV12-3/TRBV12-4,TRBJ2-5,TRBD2,CASSPRTSGSLEALLETQYF,TGTGCCAGCAGTCCGAGGACTAGCGGGAGTTTGGAGGCTTTATTGGAGACCCAGTACTTC
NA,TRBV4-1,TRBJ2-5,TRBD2,CASSQEEAGGLRETQYF,TGCGCCAGCAGCCAAGAGGAGGCGGGGGGGCTTAGGGAGACCCAGTACTTC
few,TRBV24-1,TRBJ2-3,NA,CATSDRQASTDTQYF,TGTGCCACCAGTGATCGACAGGCAAGCACAGATACGCAGTATTTT
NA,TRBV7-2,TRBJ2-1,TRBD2,CASSAWTSNRNEQFF,TGTGCCAGCAGCGCCTGGACTAGCAATAGGAATGAGCAGTTCTTC
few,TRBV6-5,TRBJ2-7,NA,CASSAGTWYEQYF,TGTGCCAGCAGTGCCGGGACTTGGTACGAGCAGTACTTC
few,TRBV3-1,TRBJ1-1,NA,CASSQDWGKSGHQGEAFF,TGTGCCAGCAGCCAAGATTGGGGGAAGAGTGGTCATCAGGGTGAAGCTTTCTTT
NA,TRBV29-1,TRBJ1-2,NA,CSYTRGDPKNGYTF,TGCAGCTACACCCGGGGGGACCCCAAGAATGGCTACACCTTC
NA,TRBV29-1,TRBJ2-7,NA,CSVEEGAGYEQYF,TGCAGCGTTGAGGAGGGGGCCGGCTACGAGCAGTACTTC
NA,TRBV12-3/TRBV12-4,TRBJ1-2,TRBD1,CASRPGTVYGYTF,TGTGCCAGCAGGCCCGGGACAGTCTATGGCTACACCTTC
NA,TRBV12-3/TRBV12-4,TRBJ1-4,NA,CASSPGDRSNEKLFF,TGTGCCAGCAGTCCTGGTGACAGGAGTAATGAAAAACTGTTTTTT
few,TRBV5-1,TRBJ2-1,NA,CASSLDAYNEQFF,TGCGCCAGCAGCTTGGATGCCTACAATGAGCAGTTCTTC
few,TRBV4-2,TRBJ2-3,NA,CASSRDLNPTLRTDTQYF,TGTGCCAGCAGCCGAGACCTTAACCCGACCCTACGCACAGATACGCAGTATTTT
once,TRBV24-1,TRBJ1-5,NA,CATSDLEQNQPQHF,TGTGCCACCAGTGATTTGGAACAAAATCAGCCCCAGCATTTT